The next 20 T cell receptor beta chains were all read from a single sample in a study of PD-1 blockade in classical Hodgkin lymphoma. Data came from immunoSEQ multiplex PCR; TCRdb stores just in-frame clones and leaves some out. This table has tens of thousands of clones, about nine tenths appearing once. Time point denoted: cycle 4 day 1 (C4D1), after more than five weeks of nivolumab. Relapse after autologous stem cell transplantation occurred in every patient, and brentuximab vedotin exposure varied. The source was peripheral blood mononuclear cells (PBMCs), collected before the fourth cycle of nivolumab. These receptors originate from a human donor with classical Hodgkin lymphoma.

CDR3 DNA sequence: TGTGCCAGCAGCTTGGATGGGGGTTGGGTTCGAAACACCATATATTTT. This codes for CASSLDGGWVRNTIYF. The J gene is TRBJ1-3, the V gene TRBV5-6; perhaps TRBD1 as D (5 bases). V was shortened by 0 bases and J by 5 bases, with 15 bases between the two germline ends. CDR1 is SGHDT, CDR2 YYEEEE, per germline. The CDR3 contains 16 residues.

J is TRBJ1-5 and V is TRBV29-1; 7 bases align to TRBD1. With 6 bases clipped from V and 8 bases from J, the junction kept 13 bases outside the gene matches. CDR1 and CDR2 (germline): SQVTM, ANQGSEA. This CDR3 has 14 amino acids. The CDR3 loop is CSVAKGQTGKPQHF. The CDR3, as DNA: TGCAGCGTCGCAAAGGGACAGACCGGCAAGCCCCAGCATTTT.

The CDR3 sequence is CASSSLAGYTDTQYF. The CDR3 DNA sequence: TGTGCCAGCAGCTCGCTAGCGGGGTACACAGATACGCAGTATTTT. This chain links TRBV5-4 with TRBJ2-3; 9 bases are shared with TRBD2. CDR3 length: 15 amino acids. The junction had 4 bases not matched to a gene; V was cut back by 3 bases and J by 2 bases. Per germline, CDR1 SGHNT and CDR2 YYREEE (reference sequence). The full variable domain, completed using reference TRBV5-4 and TRBJ2-3, is ETGVTQSPTHLIKTRGQQVTLRCSSQSGHNTVSWYQQALGQGPQFIFQYYREEENGRGNFPPRFSGLQFPNYSSELNVNALELDDSALYLCASSSLAGYTDTQYFGPGTRLTVL.

The rearrangement uses TRBV10-3 and TRBJ1-6, with TRBD1 matching 10 bases. V lost 10 bases and J lost 10; bases outside the gene matches: 13. Germline CDR1 ENHRY, CDR2 SYGVKD. This CDR3 has 15 amino acids. The CDR3 DNA follows: TGTGCCACACGGGAGACCGGGACAGGGGTCTCACCCCTCCACTTT. As protein: CATRETGTGVSPLHF.

The rearrangement uses TRBV7-2 and TRBJ1-1, with D perhaps matching TRBD1 (6 bases). The V gene lost 5 bases and the J gene lost 2 bases, with 12 bases spanning the gap. The CDR3 contains 14 residues. Per germline, CDR1 SGHTA and CDR2 FQGNSA. The CDR3 DNA is TGTGCCAGCAGCGGGGGGCCGTTAAACACTGAAGCTTTCTTT. Its translation: CASSGGPLNTEAFF.

V gene TRBV11-2 combines with J gene TRBJ2-3; perhaps TRBD2 as D (7 bases). Germline assignment: CDR1 SGHAT and CDR2 FQNNGV. V shed 0 bases and J shed 6 bases, with 16 bases lying between them. This CDR3 comprises 16 residues. The CDR3 loop is CASSLESRGGRDTQYF. CDR3 DNA sequence: TGTGCCAGCAGCTTAGAGTCGAGGGGGGGCCGCGATACGCAGTATTTT.

The gene calls are TRBV7-6 and TRBJ1-6, with D possibly matching TRBD1 (5 bases). CDR3 length equals 14 residues. CDR1 is SGHVS, CDR2 FNYEAQ, per germline. V lost 6 bases, J lost 8 bases, and 14 bases lay in between. This CDR3 reads CASSRGSTDSPLHF. For the CDR3, the DNA is TGTGCCAGCAGTCGGGGGTCTACCGATTCACCCCTCCACTTT. The whole variable domain, filled in from reference TRBV7-6 and TRBJ1-6, reads GAGVSQSPRYKVTKRGQDVALRCDPISGHVSLYWYRQALGQGPEFLTYFNYEAQQDKSGLPNDRFSAERPEGSISTLTIQRTEQRDSAMYRCASSRGSTDSPLHFGNGTRLTVT.

The chain employs TRBV5-4 and TRBJ2-1; D is perhaps TRBD1 (6 bases). V lost 4 bases and J 15 bases, leaving 23 bases between the germline ends. Germline V gene data show CDR1 as SGHNT and CDR2 as YYREEE (reference sequence). The CDR3 is made up of 14 amino acids. The CDR3 sequence: CASSQAKTGPLGFF. The DNA of the CDR3 is TGTGCCAGCAGCCAGGCCAAAACAGGGCCGCTCGGGTTCTTC.

V usage is TRBV5-6 and J usage is TRBJ2-7, with a tentative D call TRBD2 (6 bases). This CDR3 region has 14 residues. Germline V gene data show CDR1 as SGHDT and CDR2 as YYEEEE. Trimming cost V 0 bases and J 4 bases, with 11 bases left between them. The CDR3: CASSLEAGGYEQYF. In DNA, the CDR3 is TGTGCCAGCAGCTTGGAGGCCGGGGGTTACGAGCAGTACTTC.

The chain carries TRBV19 and TRBJ2-2; maybe TRBD1 (5 bases). Trimming took 6 bases from V and 4 from J, leaving 12 bases between them. This CDR3 region has 14 residues. CDR1 is LNHDA, CDR2 SQIVND, per germline (reference sequence). The CDR3 nucleotides are TGTGCCAGTAGGCGGCTCCAGGGCACCGGGGAGCTGTTTTTT. This gives the protein CASRRLQGTGELFF.

This clone was recorded only once. Here the CDR3 reads CASSPRGGDQPQHF. The CDR3 DNA is TGCGCCAGCAGCCCCCGGGGGGGGGATCAGCCCCAGCATTTT. The chain combines TRBV5-1 with TRBJ1-5; possible D gene TRBD1, 5 bases. V was shortened by 4 bases and J by 5 bases, with 13 bases between the two germline ends. The germline V gene has CDR1 SGHRS and CDR2 YFSETQ. CDR3 size: 14 residues.

About this clone itself: Additional DNA sequences in this sample encode the identical CDR3. The chain recombines TRBV5-4 with TRBJ2-5; 8 positions match TRBD1. The CDR3 consists of 14 residues. Germline assignment: CDR1 SGHNT and CDR2 YYREEE (reference sequence). Trimming took 3 bases from V and 1 from J; bases not matched to a gene: 2. CDR3 nucleotide sequence: TGTGCCAGCAGCTACGACAGGGGCCAAGAGACCCAGTACTTC. This encodes CASSYDRGQETQYF.

The chain employs TRBV19 and TRBJ1-5; TRBD1 might be the D (6 bases). V gave up 7 bases and J gave up 4 bases, with 11 bases separating them. Germline loops: CDR1 LNHDA, CDR2 SQIVND (reference sequence). This CDR3 is built from 13 residues. This chain's CDR3 is CASNRGTNQPQHF. DNA of the CDR3: TGTGCCAGTAATAGGGGGACGAATCAGCCCCAGCATTTT. The full variable domain, rest sourced from reference TRBV19 and TRBJ1-5, is DGGITQSPKYLFRKEGQNVTLSCEQNLNHDAMYWYRQDPGQGLRLIYYSQIVNDFQKGDIAEGYSVSREKKESFPLTVTSAQKNPTAFYLCASNRGTNQPQHFGDGTRLSIL.

This clone appeared a few times. The chain recombines TRBV19 with TRBJ2-2; D gene unclear. The V end lost 3 bases, the J end lost 6 bases, and 8 bases lay between the germline ends. CDR3 length: 13 residues. CDR1 is LNHDA and CDR2 is SQIVND in the germline V gene (reference sequence). CDR3 DNA: TGTGCCAGTAGTATTGGCAGGCCCGGGGAGCTGTTTTTT. Encoded protein: CASSIGRPGELFF.

The chain couples TRBV7-2 to TRBJ1-5; no firm D call. The CDR3 extends over 15 amino acids. V gave up 0 bases and J gave up 6 bases, with 12 bases separating them. Germline V gene sequence: CDR1 SGHTA, CDR2 FQGNSA. This chain's CDR3 is CASSLAREKGQPQHF. As DNA, the CDR3 is TGTGCCAGCAGCTTAGCTAGGGAAAAGGGTCAGCCCCAGCATTTT.

The chain recombines TRBV6-5 with TRBJ1-1; D call uncertain. This CDR3 has 10 residues. V lost 7 bases and J lost 5, with 5 bases in between. Germline values: CDR1 MNHEY, CDR2 SVGAGI. As DNA, the CDR3 is TGTGCCAGCATTTATACTGAAGCTTTCTTT. Translated: CASIYTEAFF.

The chain links TRBV6-5 to TRBJ2-3; 8 bases map to TRBD2. J gave up 0 bases and V 8 bases, and 4 bases lay outside the gene matches. The germline V gene has CDR1 MNHEY and CDR2 SVGAGI. The CDR3 is 14 residues long. DNA for the CDR3: TGTGCCAGCGGGCGGGGGGCCAGCACAGATACGCAGTATTTT. It codes for CASGRGASTDTQYF.

V and J are TRBV7-9 and TRBJ1-2, with D unresolved. V was cut by 1 base and J by 3 bases, with 9 bases left in between. The V gene's germline CDR1 is SEHNR and CDR2 FQNEAQ (reference sequence). There are 14 residues in the CDR3. CDR3 region: CASSLGAVHYGYTF. The CDR3 DNA sequence: TGTGCCAGCAGCTTAGGGGCAGTCCACTATGGCTACACCTTC.

The rearrangement joins TRBV5-1 to TRBJ2-7, with D possibly being TRBD1 or TRBD2 (5 bases each). The CDR3 is made up of 14 amino acids. Per the germline V gene, CDR1 is SGHRS and CDR2 is YFSETQ. V lost 0 bases and J lost 1, with 8 bases in between. For the CDR3, the DNA is TGCGCCAGCAGCTTGGACGGGGCGTCCTACGAGCAGTACTTC. This encodes CASSLDGASYEQYF. The complete variable domain, with remaining parts taken from reference TRBV5-1 and TRBJ2-7, reads KAGVTQTPRYLIKTRGQQVTLSCSPISGHRSVSWYQQTPGQGLQFLFEYFSETQRNKGNFPGRFSGRQFSNSRSEMNVSTLELGDSALYLCASSLDGASYEQYFGPGTRLTVT.

In nucleotides, the CDR3 is TGTGCCAGCACCGAAGAAGGGGGACCATACGAGCAGTACTTC. Its protein product is CASTEEGGPYEQYF. The chain joins TRBV6-1 to TRBJ2-7; possibly TRBD1 for D (6 bases). Germline values: CDR1 MNHNS, CDR2 SASEGT. The germline V and J ends were trimmed by 7 bases and 4 bases, with 17 bases remaining between them. The CDR3 covers 14 residues.